The 27 T cell receptor beta chains listed next were all sequenced from one sample in a study of cytomegalovirus exposure and HLA in healthy donors. Primers: 60 Vbeta forward and 13 Jbeta reverse. Libraries were prepared by immunoSEQ multiplex PCR; TCRdb keeps only in-frame clonotypes and omits some of them. This table holds fewer than 200,000 clones, approximately 84% found once. Input material: PBMCs. The receptors were sampled from a female donor in good health and CMV-seronegative.

This chain links TRBV25-1 with TRBJ2-6; 7 nucleotides align to TRBD2. This CDR3 comprises 17 residues. V dropped 5 bases and J dropped 2; count of bases not matched to a gene: 9. CDR1 is MGHDK and CDR2 is SYGVNS in the germline V gene. The CDR3 sequence: CASSSPAAGAGANVLTF. CDR3 sequence (DNA): TGTGCCAGCAGTAGTCCCGCGGCGGGGGCTGGGGCCAACGTCCTGACTTTC.

The V gene is TRBV18, the J gene TRBJ1-2, with 8 bases matching TRBD1. Trimming at V came to 1 base and at J to 8 bases, leaving 3 bases not matched to a gene. The CDR3 extends over 13 amino acids. Germline V gene data show CDR1 as KGHSH and CDR2 as LQKENI. DNA of the CDR3: TGTGCCAGCTCACCACAGGACAGGGACGGCTACACCTTC. Translating gives CASSPQDRDGYTF.

This chain joins TRBV7-9 and TRBJ1-2, with TRBD1 matching 7 bases. This CDR3 is built from 14 residues. Trimming took 5 bases from V and 1 from J; bases not matched to a gene: 4. Germline CDR1 reads SEHNR; CDR2 reads FQNEAQ (reference sequence). The CDR3 protein is CASSPGTVNYGYTF. The CDR3 DNA follows: TGTGCCAGCAGCCCCGGGACAGTTAACTATGGCTACACCTTC.

The V gene is TRBV15, the J gene TRBJ2-7, with D perhaps matching TRBD2 (6 bases). Trimming took off 1 base at V and 2 bases at J, with 15 bases between the two ends. The CDR3 is made up of 16 amino acids. Germline V gene data show CDR1 as LNHNV and CDR2 as YYDKDF (reference sequence). The CDR3 is CATSRAQWGRTYEQYF. CDR3 DNA sequence: TGTGCCACCAGCAGAGCCCAGTGGGGGAGGACCTACGAGCAGTACTTC.

This rearrangement joins TRBV7-2 to TRBJ2-5; the D gene is possibly TRBD2 (6 bases). The CDR3 extends over 16 amino acids. Germline values: CDR1 SGHTA, CDR2 FQGNSA. The ends were cut back, 2 bases at V and 1 base at J, with 14 bases in the middle. The CDR3 DNA reads TGTGCCAGCAGCTTACTAAGGACTACCACCCAAGAGACCCAGTACTTC. Protein product: CASSLLRTTTQETQYF.

This clone has a handful of counts. One junction end does not reproduce the germline sequence, and a read error may be involved. The chain links TRBV7-9 to TRBJ1-2; 12 nucleotides match TRBD1. CDR1 and CDR2 (germline): SEHNR, FQNEAQ (reference sequence). This CDR3 spans 17 amino acids. CDR3 amino acids: CSSSLARSGTGGMGYTF. CDR3 bases: TGTTCCAGCAGCTTAGCGCGAAGTGGGACAGGGGGCATGGGCTACACCTTC.

This sequence joins TRBV5-1 and TRBJ2-2, with TRBD1 matching 7 bases. V was clipped by 2 bases and J by 3 bases; unmatched bases: 4. The CDR3 covers 15 residues. Germline CDR1 and CDR2: SGHRS and YFSETQ. The CDR3 nucleotides read TGCGCCAGCAGCTTCAACAGGGGTGACACCGGGGAGCTGTTTTTT. Its translation: CASSFNRGDTGELFF.

This chain uses TRBV25-1 with TRBJ2-5; D might be TRBD1 (6 bases). Matching the DNA end better, TRBJ2-7 makes the J call doubtful. From germline, CDR1 is MGHDK and CDR2 SYGVNS. This CDR3 is 14 amino acids long. CDR3 in DNA: TGTGCCAGCAGTGACCCGACAGGCCCCTACGAGCAGTACTTC. Its translation is CASSDPTGPYEQYF.

For this clone: The same CDR3 is also encoded by other DNA sequences in this sample. The chain uses TRBV20-1 and TRBJ1-1; a weak D match, TRBD1 (6 bases). There are 11 residues in the CDR3. Germline V gives CDR1 DFQATT, CDR2 SNEGSKA (reference sequence). V dropped 2 bases and J dropped 14 bases, with 15 bases sitting between them. The CDR3 DNA reads as TGCAGTGCTAGAAGGGGGGGCAATGCCTTCTTT. Translation: CSARRGGNAFF.

In this sample, this clone turned up once. J is TRBJ2-7 and V is TRBV5-5; 7 positions agree with TRBD1. CDR1 and CDR2 from the germline V gene are SGHKS and YYEKEE (reference sequence). This CDR3 contains 17 residues. After removal of 0 bases from V and 2 bases from J, the junction contained 11 bases not matched to a gene. Here the CDR3 DNA reads TGTGCCAGCAGCTTGGCTGGGACAGCCGAGAGAACCTACGAGCAGTACTTC. This sequence encodes CASSLAGTAERTYEQYF.

This clone is a singleton in its sample. V is TRBV5-1 and J is TRBJ1-1; 7 nucleotides agree with TRBD1. The CDR3 spans 12 residues. The V and J ends lost 4 bases and 8 bases, in that order; junction bases with no gene match: 5. The germline V gene encodes CDR1 SGHRS and CDR2 YFSETQ. This CDR3 reads CASSIPDREAFF. The CDR3 DNA reads as TGCGCCAGCAGCATACCGGACAGGGAAGCTTTCTTT.

The V call is TRBV4-1, the J call TRBJ1-2, with a weak D call TRBD1 (5 bases). The CDR3 is 14 residues long. Trimming took 1 base from V and 8 from J, leaving 14 bases between them. CDR1 and CDR2 from the germline V gene are MGHRA and YSYEKL. DNA of the CDR3: TGCGCCAGCAGCCAAGTTGGGGAAAGGGGCGGCTACACCTTC. Residues: CASSQVGERGGYTF.

This clone has just one count. This chain connects TRBV28 to TRBJ2-1; D is ambiguous. CDR1 is MDHEN, CDR2 SYDVKM, per germline. V gave up 5 bases and J gave up 4 bases, with 9 bases separating them. CDR3 size: 13 residues. The CDR3 spells CASSLGPYNEQFF. CDR3 coding DNA: TGTGCCAGCAGTCTAGGTCCATACAATGAGCAGTTCTTC.

The rearrangement links TRBV30 to TRBJ1-2; D is perhaps TRBD1 (6 bases). V was pared by 0 bases and J by 7 bases, with 15 bases between. CDR3 length: 14 amino acids. Germline V CDR1 and CDR2: GTSNPN, SVGIG (reference sequence). In DNA form, the CDR3 reads TGTGCCTGGAGTGTGGGGACCTCGACAGGTGGCTACACCTTC. It encodes CAWSVGTSTGGYTF.

This chain uses TRBV9 with TRBJ1-4, with D possibly TRBD1 on 6 matching bases. Trimming cost V 4 bases and J 3 bases, with 10 bases left between them. This CDR3 has 14 amino acids. Germline lookup yields CDR1 SGDLS and CDR2 YYNGEE. The CDR3 region has the DNA TGTGCCAGCAGCCAGGGGTACTCTAATGAAAAACTGTTTTTT. Protein: CASSQGYSNEKLFF.

CDR3 in amino acids: CASSLGSTSQETQYF. In nucleotides, the CDR3 is TGTGCCAGCAGCTTAGGGTCCACGAGCCAAGAGACCCAGTACTTC. The V call is TRBV11-2, the J call TRBJ2-5; no clear D gene. CDR3 length: 15 residues. V was shortened by 1 base and J by 1 base, with 10 bases between the two germline ends. Germline V gene sequence: CDR1 SGHAT, CDR2 FQNNGV. The whole variable domain, filled in from reference TRBV11-2 and TRBJ2-5, reads EAGVAQSPRYKIIEKRQSVAFWCNPISGHATLYWYQQILGQGPKLLIQFQNNGVVDDSQLPKDRFSAERLKGVDSTLKIQPAKLEDSAVYLCASSLGSTSQETQYFGPGTRLLVL.

This clone was detected only once. The chain joins TRBV2 to TRBJ2-5; tentative D call: TRBD1 (6 bases). Looked up from germline, CDR1 is SNHLY and CDR2 is FYNNEI. The V end lost 5 bases, the J end lost 5 bases, and 12 bases lay between the germline ends. CDR3 length equals 13 residues. CDR3 protein: CASSTNRVETQYF. The CDR3 coding sequence is TGTGCCAGCAGTACAAACAGGGTGGAGACCCAGTACTTC.

The rearrangement joins TRBV5-1 to TRBJ1-5, with D possibly matching TRBD1 (6 bases). Trimming cost V 4 bases and J 3 bases, with 11 bases left between them. Germline V gives CDR1 SGHRS, CDR2 YFSETQ. This CDR3 has 14 amino acids. The CDR3 spells CASSVGGANQPQHF. CDR3 DNA: TGCGCCAGCAGCGTAGGGGGTGCCAATCAGCCCCAGCATTTT.

The chain couples TRBV9 to TRBJ1-5, with 10 bases matching TRBD1. CDR1 is SGDLS and CDR2 is YYNGEE in the germline V gene. The V segment lost 4 bases and the J segment 5 bases; nucleotides outside the gene matches: 3. CDR3 length: 14 residues. For the CDR3, the DNA is TGTGCCAGCAGCTCGGGACAGGGGTATCAGCCCCAGCATTTT. It yields the protein CASSSGQGYQPQHF.

V is TRBV9 and J is TRBJ2-3; 7 bases match TRBD1. With 3 bases clipped from V and 4 bases from J, the junction kept 8 bases outside the gene matches. Germline CDR1 and CDR2: SGDLS and YYNGEE. The CDR3 consists of 15 residues. CDR3 DNA sequence: TGTGCCAGCAGCGCGGGACAGTCTTTCGCAGATACGCAGTATTTT. Its translation is CASSAGQSFADTQYF.

The V gene is TRBV6-5, the J gene TRBJ1-2; 7 positions match TRBD1. The germline V gene encodes CDR1 MNHEY and CDR2 SVGAGI. Trimming cost V 6 bases and J 7 bases; bases outside gene matches: 11. The CDR3 consists of 14 residues. CDR3 nucleotides: TGTGCCAGCAGCCCTCCGGGACAGTGGGGTGGCTACACCTTC. It yields the protein CASSPPGQWGGYTF.

This chain connects TRBV5-6 to TRBJ2-3; TRBD2 matches at 8 bases. The CDR3 covers 15 residues. After removal of 1 base from V and 4 bases from J, the junction contained 5 bases not matched to a gene. Germline-derived CDR1 and CDR2 are SGHDT and YYEEEE. For the CDR3, the DNA is TGTGCCAGCAGCTTGAGCGGGAGTCTCTCAGATACGCAGTATTTT. It yields the protein CASSLSGSLSDTQYF.

The CDR3 DNA reads as TGTGCCAGCACATACATCCCTGGGGCCAACGTCCTGACTTTC. It yields the protein CASTYIPGANVLTF. The chain combines TRBV2 with TRBJ2-6; D gene ambiguous. CDR3 length equals 14 residues. The germline gives CDR1 SNHLY, CDR2 FYNNEI. V shed 7 bases and J shed 2 bases, with 9 bases lying between them.

The chain uses TRBV6-1 and TRBJ2-3, with 8 bases matching TRBD1. V shed 3 bases and J 4 bases; nucleotides not matched to a gene: 3. The CDR3 length is 14 residues. CDR1 is MNHNS, CDR2 SASEGT, per germline. The CDR3 protein is CASSDRTGPDTQYF. The CDR3 coding sequence is TGTGCCAGCAGTGACCGGACAGGGCCAGATACGCAGTATTTT.

The table lists this clone with a few counts. The genes are TRBV11-2 and TRBJ1-3; possibly TRBD1 for D (5 bases). V was cut by 5 bases and J by 0 bases, with 8 bases left in between. The CDR3 length is 14 residues. Germline V gene sequence: CDR1 SGHAT, CDR2 FQNNGV. CDR3 residues: CASSQDSSGNTIYF. CDR3 bases: TGTGCCAGCAGCCAAGACAGCTCTGGAAACACCATATATTTT.

V and J are TRBV2 and TRBJ1-1; D is unresolved. CDR1 and CDR2 (germline): SNHLY, FYNNEI. Deletions cut 5 bases from V and 1 base from J, with 8 bases between. The CDR3 length is 13 residues. In nucleotides, the CDR3 is TGTGCCAGCAGTCGGGATTGGAACACTGAAGCTTTCTTT. Translation gives CASSRDWNTEAFF.

The chain employs TRBV6-5 and TRBJ1-2; 7 nucleotides align to TRBD1. CDR1 MNHEY and CDR2 SVGAGI come from the germline V gene. The CDR3 sequence is 15 residues long. With V trimmed by 5 bases and J by 0 bases, 6 bases remained unmatched. CDR3 residues: CASSQQGTANYGYTF. Here the CDR3 DNA reads TGTGCCAGCAGTCAACAGGGGACTGCTAACTATGGCTACACCTTC.